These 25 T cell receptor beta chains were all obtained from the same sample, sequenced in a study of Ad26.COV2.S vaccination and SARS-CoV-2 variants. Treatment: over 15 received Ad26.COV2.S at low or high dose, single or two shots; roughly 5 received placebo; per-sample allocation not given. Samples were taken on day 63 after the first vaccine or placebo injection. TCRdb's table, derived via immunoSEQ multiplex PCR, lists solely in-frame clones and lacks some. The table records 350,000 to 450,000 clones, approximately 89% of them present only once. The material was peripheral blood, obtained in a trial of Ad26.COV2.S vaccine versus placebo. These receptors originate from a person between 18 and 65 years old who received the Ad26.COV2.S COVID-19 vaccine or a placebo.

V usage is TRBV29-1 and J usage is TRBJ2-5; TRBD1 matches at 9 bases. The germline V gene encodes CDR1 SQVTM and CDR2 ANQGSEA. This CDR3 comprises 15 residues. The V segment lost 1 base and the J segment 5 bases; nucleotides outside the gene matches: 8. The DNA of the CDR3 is TGCAGCGTTGAAGGAGGAGACAGGGGGAGGGAGACCCAGTACTTC. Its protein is CSVEGGDRGRETQYF.

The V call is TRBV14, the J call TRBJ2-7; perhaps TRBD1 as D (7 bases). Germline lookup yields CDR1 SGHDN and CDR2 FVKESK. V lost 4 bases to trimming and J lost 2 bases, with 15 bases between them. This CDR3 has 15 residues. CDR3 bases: TGTGCCAGCAGCCGACAGGGAGGACAACCCTACGAGCAGTACTTC. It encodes CASSRQGGQPYEQYF.

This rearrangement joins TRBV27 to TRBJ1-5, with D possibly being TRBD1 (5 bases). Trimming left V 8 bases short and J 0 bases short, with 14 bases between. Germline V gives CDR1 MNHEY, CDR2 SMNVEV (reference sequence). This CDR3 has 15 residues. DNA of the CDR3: TGTGCCAGCCAAGGGGCAGGGAATAGCAATCAGCCCCAGCATTTT. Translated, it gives CASQGAGNSNQPQHF.

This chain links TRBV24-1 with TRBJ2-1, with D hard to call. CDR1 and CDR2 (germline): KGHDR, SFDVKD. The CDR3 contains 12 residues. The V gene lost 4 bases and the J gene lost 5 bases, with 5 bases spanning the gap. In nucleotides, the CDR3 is TGTGCCACCAGTGAGAATCACAATGAGCAGTTCTTC. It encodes CATSENHNEQFF.

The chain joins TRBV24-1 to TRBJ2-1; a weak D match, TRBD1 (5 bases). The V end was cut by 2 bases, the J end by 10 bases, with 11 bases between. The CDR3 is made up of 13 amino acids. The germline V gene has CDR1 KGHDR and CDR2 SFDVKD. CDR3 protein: CATSDWGRSEQFF. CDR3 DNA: TGTGCCACCAGTGATTGGGGCCGATCGGAGCAGTTCTTC.

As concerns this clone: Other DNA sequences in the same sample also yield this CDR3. This CDR3 reads CASSWGQGGEQYF. The DNA for the CDR3 is TGTGCCAGCAGCTGGGGACAGGGGGGCGAGCAGTACTTC. J is TRBJ2-7 and V is TRBV5-4; 11 bases align to TRBD1. J lost 6 bases, V lost 3 bases, and 2 bases had no gene match. The CDR3 consists of 13 residues. Germline CDR1 and CDR2: SGHNT and YYREEE (reference sequence).

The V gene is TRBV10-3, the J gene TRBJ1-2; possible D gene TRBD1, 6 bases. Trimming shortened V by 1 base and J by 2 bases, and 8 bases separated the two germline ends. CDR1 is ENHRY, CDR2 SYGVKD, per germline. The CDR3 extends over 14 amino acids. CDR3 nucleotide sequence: TGTGCCATCAGTGAGTTGGGGGCGAACTATGGCTACACCTTC. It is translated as CAISELGANYGYTF.

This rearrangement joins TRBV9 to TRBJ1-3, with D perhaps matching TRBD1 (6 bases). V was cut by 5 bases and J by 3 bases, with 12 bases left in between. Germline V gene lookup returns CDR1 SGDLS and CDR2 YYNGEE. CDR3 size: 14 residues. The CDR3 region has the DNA TGTGCCAGCAGTAACAGGGATAATGGAAACACCATATATTTT. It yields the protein CASSNRDNGNTIYF. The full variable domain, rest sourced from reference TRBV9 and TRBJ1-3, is DSGVTQTPKHLITATGQRVTLRCSPRSGDLSVYWYQQSLDQGLQFLIQYYNGEERAKGNILERFSAQQFPDLHSELNLSSLELGDSALYFCASSNRDNGNTIYFGEGSWLTVV.

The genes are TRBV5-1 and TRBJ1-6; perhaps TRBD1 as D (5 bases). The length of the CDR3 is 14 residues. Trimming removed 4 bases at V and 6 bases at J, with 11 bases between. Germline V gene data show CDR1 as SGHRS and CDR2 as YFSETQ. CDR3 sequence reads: CASSDRQINSPLHF. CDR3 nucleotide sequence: TGCGCCAGCAGCGACCGACAGATTAATTCACCCCTCCACTTT.

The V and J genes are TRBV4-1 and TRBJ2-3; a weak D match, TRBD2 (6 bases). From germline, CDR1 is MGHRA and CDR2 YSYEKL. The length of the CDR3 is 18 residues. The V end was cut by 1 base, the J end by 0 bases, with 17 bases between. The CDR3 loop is CASSQGFGGSGSTDTQYF. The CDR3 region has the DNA TGCGCCAGCAGCCAAGGGTTTGGGGGTAGCGGAAGCACAGATACGCAGTATTTT.

CDR3 residues: CASSALGAVTYNEQFF. The CDR3 region has the DNA TGTGCCAGTAGTGCATTGGGCGCGGTGACTTACAATGAGCAGTTCTTC. This rearrangement joins TRBV19 to TRBJ2-1; unclear D gene. Germline V gene sequence: CDR1 LNHDA, CDR2 SQIVND (reference sequence). V was pared by 5 bases and J by 4 bases, with 18 bases between. There are 16 residues in the CDR3.

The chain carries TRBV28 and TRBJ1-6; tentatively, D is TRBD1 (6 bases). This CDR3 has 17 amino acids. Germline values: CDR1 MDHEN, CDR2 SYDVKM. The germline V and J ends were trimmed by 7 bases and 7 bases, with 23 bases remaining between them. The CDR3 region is CASMGGPDPSINSPLHF. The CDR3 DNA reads TGTGCCAGCATGGGGGGCCCGGACCCATCGATCAATTCACCCCTCCACTTT.

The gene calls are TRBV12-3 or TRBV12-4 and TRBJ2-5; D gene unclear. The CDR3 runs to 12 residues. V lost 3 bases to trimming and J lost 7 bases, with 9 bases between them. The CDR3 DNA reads TGTGCCAGCAGTTTCGAGCCGTTGACCCAGTACTTC. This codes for CASSFEPLTQYF.

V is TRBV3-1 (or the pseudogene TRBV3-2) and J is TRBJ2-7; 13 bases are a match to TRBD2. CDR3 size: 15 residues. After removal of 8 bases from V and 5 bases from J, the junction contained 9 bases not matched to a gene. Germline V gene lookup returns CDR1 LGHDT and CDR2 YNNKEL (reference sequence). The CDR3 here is CASGSTSGRKDEQYF. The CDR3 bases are TGTGCCAGCGGTTCGACTAGCGGGAGGAAGGACGAGCAGTACTTC.

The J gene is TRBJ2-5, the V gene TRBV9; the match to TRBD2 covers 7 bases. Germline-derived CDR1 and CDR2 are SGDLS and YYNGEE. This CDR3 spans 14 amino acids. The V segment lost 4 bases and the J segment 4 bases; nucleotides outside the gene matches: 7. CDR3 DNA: TGTGCCAGCAGCCTGAGTTGGGGGGGAGAGACCCAGTACTTC. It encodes CASSLSWGGETQYF.

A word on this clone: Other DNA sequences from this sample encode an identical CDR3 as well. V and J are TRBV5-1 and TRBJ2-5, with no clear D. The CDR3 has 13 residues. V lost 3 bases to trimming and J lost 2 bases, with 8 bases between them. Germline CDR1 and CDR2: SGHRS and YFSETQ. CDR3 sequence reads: CASSSLVQETQYF. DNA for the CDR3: TGCGCCAGCAGCTCACTTGTGCAAGAGACCCAGTACTTC.

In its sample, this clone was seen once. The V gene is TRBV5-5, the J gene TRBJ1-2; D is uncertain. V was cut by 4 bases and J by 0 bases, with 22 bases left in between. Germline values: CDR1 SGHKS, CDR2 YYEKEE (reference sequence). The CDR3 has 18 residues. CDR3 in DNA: TGTGCCAGCAGCCCACGCCCGACTCCGCCGATCACTAACTATGGCTACACCTTC. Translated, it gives CASSPRPTPPITNYGYTF.

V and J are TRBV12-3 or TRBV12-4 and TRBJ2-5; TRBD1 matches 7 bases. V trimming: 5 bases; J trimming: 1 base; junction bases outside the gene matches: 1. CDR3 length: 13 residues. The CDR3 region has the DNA TGTGCCAGCAGTCGGGACAGCCAAGAGACCCAGTACTTC. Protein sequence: CASSRDSQETQYF.

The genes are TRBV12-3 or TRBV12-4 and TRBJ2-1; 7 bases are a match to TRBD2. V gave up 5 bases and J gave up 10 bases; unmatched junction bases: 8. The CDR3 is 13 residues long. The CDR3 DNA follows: TGTGCCAGCAGTCCTAGCGGCCCTGGGGAGCAGTTCTTC. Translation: CASSPSGPGEQFF.

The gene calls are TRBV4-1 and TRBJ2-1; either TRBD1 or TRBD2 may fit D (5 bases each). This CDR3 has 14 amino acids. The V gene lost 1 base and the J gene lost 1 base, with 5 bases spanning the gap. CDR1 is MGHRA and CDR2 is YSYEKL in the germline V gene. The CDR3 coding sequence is TGCGCCAGCAGCCAAGGGGGGTCCTACAATGAGCAGTTCTTC. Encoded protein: CASSQGGSYNEQFF.

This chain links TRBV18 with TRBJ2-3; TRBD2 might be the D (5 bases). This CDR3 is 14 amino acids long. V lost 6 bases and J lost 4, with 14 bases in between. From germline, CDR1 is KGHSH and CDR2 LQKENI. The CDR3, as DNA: TGTGCCAGCTCCCCTCCGCAGAGGGCAGATACGCAGTATTTT. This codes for CASSPPQRADTQYF.

The CDR3 DNA reads TGTGCCAGTAGGAAACAACAGGGTCGTGGAACTGAAGCTTTCTTT. Amino acid sequence: CASRKQQGRGTEAFF. The rearrangement links TRBV19 to TRBJ1-1; TRBD1 might be the D (6 bases). Germline CDR1 LNHDA, CDR2 SQIVND (reference sequence). The CDR3 spans 15 residues. Trimming removed 6 bases at V and 5 bases at J, with 19 bases between.

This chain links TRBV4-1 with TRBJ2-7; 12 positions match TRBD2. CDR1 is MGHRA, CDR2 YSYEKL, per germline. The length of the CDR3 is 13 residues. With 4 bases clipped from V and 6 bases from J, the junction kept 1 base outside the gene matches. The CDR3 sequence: CASSPLAGGEQYF. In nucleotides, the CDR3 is TGCGCCAGCAGCCCACTAGCGGGGGGCGAGCAGTACTTC.

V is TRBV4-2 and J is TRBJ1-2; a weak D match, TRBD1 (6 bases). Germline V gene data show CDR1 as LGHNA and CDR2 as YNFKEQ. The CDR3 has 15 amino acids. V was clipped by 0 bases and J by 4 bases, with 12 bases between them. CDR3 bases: TGTGCCAGCAGCCAAGAAGGGGGAGATTCCTATGGCTACACCTTC. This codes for CASSQEGGDSYGYTF.

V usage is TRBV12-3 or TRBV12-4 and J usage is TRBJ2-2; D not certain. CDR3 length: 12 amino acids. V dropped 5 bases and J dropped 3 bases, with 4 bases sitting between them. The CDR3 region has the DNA TGTGCCAGCAGTCAATACACCGGGGAGCTGTTTTTT. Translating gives CASSQYTGELFF.